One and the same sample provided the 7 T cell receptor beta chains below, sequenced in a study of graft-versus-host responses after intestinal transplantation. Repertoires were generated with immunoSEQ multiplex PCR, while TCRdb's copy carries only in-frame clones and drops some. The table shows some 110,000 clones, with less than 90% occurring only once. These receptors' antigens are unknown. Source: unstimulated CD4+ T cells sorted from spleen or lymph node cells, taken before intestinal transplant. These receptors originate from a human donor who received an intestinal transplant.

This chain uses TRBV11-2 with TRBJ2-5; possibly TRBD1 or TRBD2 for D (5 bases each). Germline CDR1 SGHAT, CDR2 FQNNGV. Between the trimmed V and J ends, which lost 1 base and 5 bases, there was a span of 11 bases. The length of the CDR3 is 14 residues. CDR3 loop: CASSLGGGLETQYF. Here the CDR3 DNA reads TGTGCCAGCAGCTTAGGTGGGGGTTTGGAGACCCAGTACTTC.

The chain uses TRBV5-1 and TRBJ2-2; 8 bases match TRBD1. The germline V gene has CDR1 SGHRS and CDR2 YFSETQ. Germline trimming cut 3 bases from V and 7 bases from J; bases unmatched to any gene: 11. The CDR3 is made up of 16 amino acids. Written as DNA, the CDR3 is TGCGCCAGCAGCTCGGGGTGGGGACAGGAGATCGGGGAGCTGTTTTTT. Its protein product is CASSSGWGQEIGELFF.

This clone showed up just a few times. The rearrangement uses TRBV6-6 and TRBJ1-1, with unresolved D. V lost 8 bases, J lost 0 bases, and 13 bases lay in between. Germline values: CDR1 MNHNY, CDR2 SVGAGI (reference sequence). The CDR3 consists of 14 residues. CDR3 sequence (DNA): TGTGCCAGCCTCTATGGTGGACTGAACACTGAAGCTTTCTTT. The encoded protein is CASLYGGLNTEAFF.

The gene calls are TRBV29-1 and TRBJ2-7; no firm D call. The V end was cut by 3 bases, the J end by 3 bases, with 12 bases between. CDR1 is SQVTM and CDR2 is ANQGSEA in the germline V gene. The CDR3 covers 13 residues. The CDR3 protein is CSVEPRARYEQYF. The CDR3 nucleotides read TGCAGCGTTGAGCCCCGCGCACGCTACGAGCAGTACTTC.

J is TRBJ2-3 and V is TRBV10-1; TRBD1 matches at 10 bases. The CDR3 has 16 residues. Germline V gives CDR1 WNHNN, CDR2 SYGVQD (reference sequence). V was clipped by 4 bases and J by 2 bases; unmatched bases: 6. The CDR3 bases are TGCGCCAGCAGTGGATGGACAGGGGGTACCACAGATACGCAGTATTTT. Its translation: CASSGWTGGTTDTQYF.

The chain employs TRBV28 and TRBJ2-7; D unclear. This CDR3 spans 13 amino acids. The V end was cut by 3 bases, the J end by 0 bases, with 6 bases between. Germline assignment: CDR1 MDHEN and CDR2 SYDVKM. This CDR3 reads CASSFRASYEQYF. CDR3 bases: TGTGCCAGCAGTTTCCGGGCCTCCTACGAGCAGTACTTC. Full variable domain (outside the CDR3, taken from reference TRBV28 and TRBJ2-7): DVKVTQSSRYLVKRTGEKVFLECVQDMDHENMFWYRQDPGLGLRLIYFSYDVKMKEKGDIPEGYSVSREKKERFSLILESASTNQTSMYLCASSFRASYEQYFGPGTRLTVT.

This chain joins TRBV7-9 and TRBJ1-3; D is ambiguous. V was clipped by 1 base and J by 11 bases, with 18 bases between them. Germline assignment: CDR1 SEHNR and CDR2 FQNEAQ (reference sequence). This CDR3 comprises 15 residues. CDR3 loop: CASSLVQHSSNAIYF. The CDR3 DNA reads TGTGCCAGCAGCTTAGTACAGCATTCATCCAACGCCATATATTTT. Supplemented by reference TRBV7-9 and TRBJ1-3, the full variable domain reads DTGVSQNPRHKITKRGQNVTFRCDPISEHNRLYWYRQTLGQGPEFLTYFQNEAQLEKSRLLSDRFSAERPKGSFSTLEIQRTEQGDSAMYLCASSLVQHSSNAIYFGEGSWLTVV.